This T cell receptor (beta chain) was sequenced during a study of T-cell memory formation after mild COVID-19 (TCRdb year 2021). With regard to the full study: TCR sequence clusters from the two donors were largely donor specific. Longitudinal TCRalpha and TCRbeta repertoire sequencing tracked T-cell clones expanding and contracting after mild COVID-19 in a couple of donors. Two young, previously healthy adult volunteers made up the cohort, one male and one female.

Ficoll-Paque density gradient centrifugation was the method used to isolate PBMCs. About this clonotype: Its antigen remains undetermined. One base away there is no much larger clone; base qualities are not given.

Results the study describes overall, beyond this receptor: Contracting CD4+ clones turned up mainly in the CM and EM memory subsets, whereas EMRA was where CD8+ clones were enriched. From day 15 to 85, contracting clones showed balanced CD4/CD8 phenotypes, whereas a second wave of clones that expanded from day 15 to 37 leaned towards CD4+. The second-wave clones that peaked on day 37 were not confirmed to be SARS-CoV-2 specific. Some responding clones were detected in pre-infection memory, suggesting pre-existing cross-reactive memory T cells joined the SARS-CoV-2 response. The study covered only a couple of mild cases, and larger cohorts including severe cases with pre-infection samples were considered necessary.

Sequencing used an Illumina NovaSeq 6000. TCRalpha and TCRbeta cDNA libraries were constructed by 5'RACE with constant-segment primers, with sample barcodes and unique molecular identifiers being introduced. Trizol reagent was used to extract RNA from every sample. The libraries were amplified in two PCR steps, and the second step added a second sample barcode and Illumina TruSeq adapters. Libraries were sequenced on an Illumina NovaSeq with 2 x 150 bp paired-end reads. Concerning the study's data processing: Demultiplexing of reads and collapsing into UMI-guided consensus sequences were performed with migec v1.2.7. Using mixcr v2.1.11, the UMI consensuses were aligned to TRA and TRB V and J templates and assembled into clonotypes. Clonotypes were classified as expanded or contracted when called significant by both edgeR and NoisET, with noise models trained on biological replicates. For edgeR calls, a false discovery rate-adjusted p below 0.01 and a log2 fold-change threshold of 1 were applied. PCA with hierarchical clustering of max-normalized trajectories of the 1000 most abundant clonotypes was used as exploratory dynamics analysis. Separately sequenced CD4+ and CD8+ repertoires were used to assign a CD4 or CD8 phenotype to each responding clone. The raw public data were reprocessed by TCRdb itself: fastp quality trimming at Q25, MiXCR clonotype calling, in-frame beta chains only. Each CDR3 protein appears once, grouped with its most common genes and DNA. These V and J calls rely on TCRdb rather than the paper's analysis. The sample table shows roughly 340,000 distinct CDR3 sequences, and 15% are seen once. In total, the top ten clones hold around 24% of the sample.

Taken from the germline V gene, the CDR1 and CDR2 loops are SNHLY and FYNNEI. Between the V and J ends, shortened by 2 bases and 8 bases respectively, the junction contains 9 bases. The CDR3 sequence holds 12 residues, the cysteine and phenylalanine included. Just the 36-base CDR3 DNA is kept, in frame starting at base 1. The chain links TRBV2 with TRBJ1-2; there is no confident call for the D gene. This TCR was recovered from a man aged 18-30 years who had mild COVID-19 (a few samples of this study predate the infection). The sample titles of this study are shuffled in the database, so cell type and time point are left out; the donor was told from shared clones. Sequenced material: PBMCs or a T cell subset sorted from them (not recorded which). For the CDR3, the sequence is CASSEWEYGYTF. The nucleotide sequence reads TGTGCCAGCAGTGAATGGGAGTACGGCTACACCTTC.